This TCR beta chain was obtained from a study of blood T cell repertoires in COVID-19. Overall study context: T cells, B-cell-depleted T cells, or PBMCs provided the cDNA or gDNA that served as material.

The CDR3 has 14 amino acids. Germline CDR1 reads SGHAT; CDR2 reads FQNNGV. Trimming removed 1 base from V and 3 bases from J, with 10 bases in between. The authors' processing: Reference gene primer amplification in the assay estimated nucleated cell counts. This table comes from immunoSEQ multiplex PCR, and its TCRdb copy is limited to in-frame clones, with some not included. D and trimming were read from the DNA, whereas the V and J calls and clone size are those reported in that table. The sample shows around 54,000 clones, roughly 90% of them seen only once. Material for sequencing was peripheral blood. The clonotype was recovered from a human donor in a cohort sampled during active COVID-19. The genes are TRBV11-2 and TRBJ2-7; no clear D. CDR3 loop: CASSLAQVDYEQYF. The CDR3 bases are TGTGCCAGCAGCTTAGCCCAGGTCGACTACGAGCAGTACTTC.